This TCR beta chain was profiled in a study of human T cells and chemical hapten exposure. This clonotype showed up just a few times. This CDR3 is 15 amino acids long. V dropped 5 bases and J dropped 3 bases, with 15 bases sitting between them. CDR1 and CDR2 (germline): SGHTA, FQGTGA. Time point specified: patch test 1, 2 weeks after DPC sensitization. Treatment specified: therapeutic diphenylcyclopropenone sensitization with weekly scalp DPC. Patients had alopecia, were aged 18 to 70, and were not pregnant. Unique molecular identifiers were attached to individual cDNA molecules within the library. From the RACE reads, TCRdb called clonotypes with MiXCR, one entry per CDR3 protein. The table has some 82,000 distinct CDR3 sequences, roughly a tenth seen once.

The chain has TRBV7-3 and TRBJ2-3; tentatively, D is TRBD2 (6 bases). The receptor's source is a woman in her 50s with alopecia areata. Some clones in this sample may be carry-over from other donors' samples. The source material was whole blood, sampled in connection with sensitization to the hapten diphenylcyclopropenone (DPC). CDR3 sequence reads: CASSQRTGLTDTQYF. The CDR3 DNA sequence: TGTGCCAGCAGCCAGAGGACGGGACTGACAGATACGCAGTATTTT.